This T cell receptor (beta chain) stems from a study of metastatic and nonmetastatic thyroid tumors (dated by TCRdb to 2019 to 2021). With regard to the full study: Repertoires were compared across peripheral blood and tumor or nodule tissue samples from malignant and benign thyroid patients. The paper's findings and limits, for the study overall: In both blood and tumor samples, malignant tumors were reported to have significantly higher TCR beta diversity than benign nodules.

To prepare the library, PCR was applied. The data were produced on an Illumina HiSeq 4000. High-throughput sequencing was used to profile the CDR3 region of the TCR beta-chain in every patient. Processing in the source paper ran as follows. A classifier to discriminate distant-metastatic papillary thyroid cancer patients was built from CDR3 differences across clinicopathological groups. The Shannon index was used to measure repertoire diversity, and the Morisita-Horn index was used to measure how similar tumor and blood repertoires were. TCRdb cleaned the public reads at Q25 with fastp, built clones with MiXCR and kept in-frame beta chains. These V and J calls rely on TCRdb rather than the paper's analysis. The sample table shows tens of thousands of clones, and roughly 24% are seen once. The ten largest account for approximately 14% of the sample. On this clone: Its antigen specificity is not known. There are no base qualities to consult, and no much larger clone falls within one base.

Before undergoing thyroid surgery, none of the patients had been given any kind of treatment. Using T-cell receptor beta sequencing, the study looked back at clinical samples from patients collected from about 2011 to 2018. Inclusive of the bounding cysteine and phenylalanine, the CDR3 is 16 residues long. Only CDR3 DNA remains: 48 bases, in frame from the first base. CDR1 SGHTA and CDR2 FQGNSA were looked up in the germline V gene. V lost 0 bases and J lost 8 bases, and the count of bases not matched to a germline gene is 12. Recombination joined TRBV7-2 with TRBJ1-2; a stretch of 7 junction bases matches TRBD1. Sequenced: tumor tissue. The receptor was isolated from a female donor with papillary thyroid cancer or a benign thyroid nodule (not recorded which). Some clones in this sample may be carry-over from other donors' samples. CDR3 sequence: CASSLAPRQGEGGYTF. The sequenced DNA: TGTGCCAGCAGCTTAGCCCCCCGACAGGGTGAGGGCGGCTACACCTTC.